Listed here are 26 T cell receptor beta chains from one sample, sequenced in a study of blood T cell repertoires in COVID-19. Method: immunoSEQ multiplex PCR; TCRdb's copy keeps in-frame clones and lacks some. This repertoire shows approximately 340,000 clones, around 82% found once; its top ten account for around 3%. Source material: peripheral blood. These receptors were collected from a young man with active or convalescent COVID-19.

The CDR3 DNA is TGTGCCAGCAGTTCTCCGCGCGCGGCTTTCTTT. This codes for CASSSPRAAFF. The chain carries TRBV6-5 and TRBJ1-1, with unresolved D. From germline, CDR1 is MNHEY and CDR2 SVGAGI. CDR3 length equals 11 residues. Trimming pared 4 bases from V and 11 bases from J, leaving 11 bases between.

The chain uses TRBV13 and TRBJ2-7; 12 nucleotides agree with TRBD2. This CDR3 spans 18 amino acids. The trim removed 5 bases at V and 1 base at J, leaving 12 bases unmatched. Germline V CDR1 and CDR2: PRHDT, FYEKMQ (reference sequence). CDR3 in DNA: TGTGCCAGCAGCCCCGGGACTAGCGGGTCGGGGGAGTCCTACGAGCAGTACTTC. Translated: CASSPGTSGSGESYEQYF.

This clone was seen only once. The CDR3, as DNA: TGTGCCAGCAGCTTAGCCTTGAGCGGGACCCCCTACAATGAGCAGTTCTTC. Its protein product is CASSLALSGTPYNEQFF. The chain combines TRBV7-7 with TRBJ2-1; 7 positions match TRBD2. Germline lookup yields CDR1 SSHAT and CDR2 FNYEAQ (reference sequence). The CDR3 loop spans 17 amino acids. Trimming removed 0 bases from V and 2 bases from J; junction bases left unmatched: 7.

V is TRBV29-1 and J is TRBJ1-1; 8 bases fit TRBD1. This CDR3 has 13 residues. Germline V gene sequence: CDR1 SQVTM, CDR2 ANQGSEA. The J segment lost 0 bases and the V segment lost 7 bases, leaving 4 bases of the junction unmatched. CDR3 in DNA: TGCAGCGGTCACAGGGGGATGAACACTGAAGCTTTCTTT. Its protein product is CSGHRGMNTEAFF. Full variable domain (outside the CDR3, taken from reference TRBV29-1 and TRBJ1-1): SAVISQKPSRDICQRGTSLTIQCQVDSQVTMMFWYRQQPGQSLTLIATANQGSEATYESGFVIDKFPISRPNLTFSTLTVSNMSPEDSSIYLCSGHRGMNTEAFFGQGTRLTVV.

The rearrangement uses TRBV11-3 and TRBJ2-7, with D perhaps TRBD1 (6 bases). V lost 5 bases to trimming and J lost 2 bases, with 13 bases between them. Germline CDR1 and CDR2: SGHNT and YENEEA. This CDR3 comprises 14 residues. Here the CDR3 DNA reads TGTGCCAGCAGCGTTTGGGACAACCCCTACGAGCAGTACTTC. It is translated as CASSVWDNPYEQYF.

V is TRBV19 and J is TRBJ1-3; TRBD1 aligns across 7 bases. Germline V lookup: CDR1 LNHDA, CDR2 SQIVND (reference sequence). Trimming cost V 4 bases and J 0 bases; bases outside gene matches: 9. The length of the CDR3 is 17 residues. This chain's CDR3 is CASSTPDRASSGNTIYF. CDR3 in DNA: TGTGCCAGTAGTACTCCCGACAGGGCTTCCTCTGGAAACACCATATATTTT.

V gene TRBV10-3 combines with J gene TRBJ1-3; 8 bases map to TRBD1. V trimming: 4 bases; J trimming: 4 bases; junction bases outside the gene matches: 0. The germline gives CDR1 ENHRY, CDR2 SYGVKD. The CDR3 length is 13 residues. The CDR3 region is CAISGDRGNTIYF. CDR3 bases: TGTGCCATCAGTGGGGACAGGGGAAACACCATATATTTT.

The chain is built from TRBV19 and TRBJ1-4, with 8 bases identical to TRBD1. The CDR3 is 15 residues long. Germline CDR1 is LNHDA and CDR2 is SQIVND (reference sequence). The V gene end was trimmed by 6 bases and the J gene end by 5 bases; junction bases not matched to a gene: 8. The DNA of the CDR3 is TGTGCCAGTAGCCCGACAGGGGATCAGAATGAAAAACTGTTTTTT. Translation: CASSPTGDQNEKLFF.

CDR3 sequence: CASSARGRQYF. The CDR3 DNA is TGTGCCAGCAGTGCAAGGGGGCGACAGTACTTC. The rearrangement joins TRBV28 to TRBJ2-7; 7 positions match TRBD1. The CDR3 runs 11 residues. Germline V gene data show CDR1 as MDHEN and CDR2 as SYDVKM. With V trimmed by 5 bases and J by 10 bases, 5 bases remained unmatched. The variable domain in full, completed from reference TRBV28 and TRBJ2-7, reads DVKVTQSSRYLVKRTGEKVFLECVQDMDHENMFWYRQDPGLGLRLIYFSYDVKMKEKGDIPEGYSVSREKKERFSLILESASTNQTSMYLCASSARGRQYFGPGTRLTVT.

The chain has TRBV5-1 and TRBJ2-1; TRBD2 matches 9 bases. Trimming took 2 bases from V and 5 from J; bases not matched to a gene: 5. This CDR3 comprises 15 residues. Germline V CDR1 and CDR2: SGHRS, YFSETQ. In DNA form, the CDR3 reads TGCGCCAGCAGCTTTTCCGGGACTAGCCACAATGAGCAGTTCTTC. Protein: CASSFSGTSHNEQFF. The whole variable domain, filled in from reference TRBV5-1 and TRBJ2-1, reads KAGVTQTPRYLIKTRGQQVTLSCSPISGHRSVSWYQQTPGQGLQFLFEYFSETQRNKGNFPGRFSGRQFSNSRSEMNVSTLELGDSALYLCASSFSGTSHNEQFFGPGTRLTVL.

The chain links TRBV7-2 to TRBJ2-7, with D tentatively TRBD2 (6 bases). Trimming took off 3 bases at V and 5 bases at J, with 17 bases between the two ends. Per the germline V gene, CDR1 is SGHTA and CDR2 is FQGNSA. CDR3 length: 15 amino acids. The CDR3 reads CASSLKGPAGHEQYF. DNA of the CDR3: TGTGCCAGCAGCTTGAAGGGCCCTGCGGGACACGAGCAGTACTTC.

This clone was found a few times. The CDR3 sequence is CSVAESRSYNEQFF. The CDR3 DNA is TGCAGCGTTGCGGAGTCTAGGTCCTACAATGAGCAGTTCTTC. The rearrangement joins TRBV29-1 to TRBJ2-1; D not certain. V lost 4 bases and J 1 base, leaving 11 bases between the germline ends. CDR3 length equals 14 residues. Germline-derived CDR1 and CDR2 are SQVTM and ANQGSEA.

CDR3 nucleotide sequence: TGTGCCAGCAGCGAGGACAGCTATAATGAAAAACTGTTTTTT. Protein sequence: CASSEDSYNEKLFF. The V and J genes are TRBV9 and TRBJ1-4, with D possibly matching TRBD1 (6 bases). The length of the CDR3 is 14 residues. The germline V gene has CDR1 SGDLS and CDR2 YYNGEE. The ends were cut back, 3 bases at V and 4 bases at J, with 10 bases in the middle.

The rearrangement joins TRBV6-5 to TRBJ1-6, with D uncertain. Germline assignment: CDR1 MNHEY and CDR2 SVGAGI. This CDR3 region has 13 residues. Trimming left V 2 bases short and J 5 bases short, with 4 bases between. The chain's CDR3 is CASSYLNNSPLHF. CDR3 coding DNA: TGTGCCAGCAGTTACCTTAATAATTCACCCCTCCACTTT.

This chain links TRBV7-3 with TRBJ2-3; 7 nucleotides agree with TRBD1. The CDR3 loop spans 15 amino acids. Unmatched junction bases numbered 5, after V lost 5 bases and J lost 0 bases. Germline V gene lookup returns CDR1 SGHTA and CDR2 FQGTGA. The CDR3: CASSQRQGSTDTQYF. Written as DNA, the CDR3 is TGTGCCAGCAGCCAACGACAGGGAAGCACAGATACGCAGTATTTT.

V is TRBV5-5 and J is TRBJ1-1, with D possibly matching TRBD1 (5 bases). The CDR3 runs to 13 residues. Trimming shortened V by 7 bases and J by 10 bases, and 20 bases separated the two germline ends. Germline V lookup: CDR1 SGHKS, CDR2 YYEKEE (reference sequence). The CDR3 DNA sequence: TGTGCCAGCTCCGCAAGGGGAAAAATGGGAGCTTTCTTT. It specifies CASSARGKMGAFF. The full variable domain, its missing parts supplied by reference TRBV5-5 and TRBJ1-1, is DAGVTQSPTHLIKTRGQQVTLRCSPISGHKSVSWYQQVLGQGPQFIFQYYEKEERGRGNFPDRFSARQFPNYSSELNVNALLLGDSALYLCASSARGKMGAFFGQGTRLTVV.

This clone turned up a few times. The gene calls are TRBV15 and TRBJ1-1; possibly TRBD1 for D (5 bases). V was clipped by 2 bases and J by 7 bases, with 17 bases between them. The CDR3 length is 15 residues. Germline V lookup: CDR1 LNHNV, CDR2 YYDKDF (reference sequence). The CDR3 protein is CATSRSSRGSFEAFF. DNA for the CDR3: TGTGCCACCAGCAGAAGTTCGCGGGGGTCCTTTGAAGCTTTCTTT.

The V call is TRBV30, the J call TRBJ2-5, with 8 positions matching TRBD1. The trim removed 0 bases at V and 4 bases at J, leaving 10 bases unmatched. The CDR3 covers 16 residues. The germline gives CDR1 GTSNPN, CDR2 SVGIG (reference sequence). CDR3 sequence (DNA): TGTGCCTGGAGTGTACAAAGGCAGGGGGCCGGAGAGACCCAGTACTTC. It translates to CAWSVQRQGAGETQYF.

There are a few counts of this clone. The CDR3 is CASSHGTGGWEAFF. Written as DNA, the CDR3 is TGTGCCAGTAGTCATGGCACAGGGGGTTGGGAGGCTTTCTTT. The genes are TRBV19 and TRBJ1-1; 8 positions match TRBD1. With V trimmed by 5 bases and J by 11 bases, 13 bases remained unmatched. This CDR3 region has 14 residues. Germline V gives CDR1 LNHDA, CDR2 SQIVND (reference sequence). Combining the CDR3 with reference TRBV19 and TRBJ1-1 gives the whole variable domain DGGITQSPKYLFRKEGQNVTLSCEQNLNHDAMYWYRQDPGQGLRLIYYSQIVNDFQKGDIAEGYSVSREKKESFPLTVTSAQKNPTAFYLCASSHGTGGWEAFFGQGTRLTVV.

CDR3 coding DNA: TGTGCCAGTATGACAGACGGGGAGCTGTTTTTT. It is translated as CASMTDGELFF. This rearrangement joins TRBV19 to TRBJ2-2, with D possibly matching TRBD1 (5 bases). Trimming took 7 bases from V and 7 from J, leaving 7 bases between them. CDR3 size: 11 residues. Germline lookup yields CDR1 LNHDA and CDR2 SQIVND (reference sequence).

V and J are TRBV18 and TRBJ2-1; 13 nucleotides agree with TRBD2. The V segment lost 6 bases and the J segment 7 bases; nucleotides outside the gene matches: 6. The CDR3 loop spans 15 amino acids. Germline V gene sequence: CDR1 KGHSH, CDR2 LQKENI. The CDR3 DNA reads TGTGCCAGCTCCCTCGGGACTAGCGGGAATAATGAGCAGTTCTTC. It is translated as CASSLGTSGNNEQFF.

The chain recombines TRBV27 with TRBJ2-1, with D maybe TRBD1 (5 bases). The CDR3 covers 21 residues. Germline-derived CDR1 and CDR2 are MNHEY and SMNVEV (reference sequence). Trimming took 2 bases from V and 2 from J, leaving 28 bases between them. CDR3 nucleotides: TGTGCCAGCAGTTTAGGACAAGATACCCGGGTGGGGCGGAACACCTACAATGAGCAGTTCTTC. Protein: CASSLGQDTRVGRNTYNEQFF.

The chain joins TRBV12-3 or TRBV12-4 to TRBJ2-2; D is ambiguous. Trimming took off 5 bases at V and 6 bases at J, with 7 bases between the two ends. This CDR3 has 12 residues. CDR3 coding DNA: TGTGCCAGCAGTCGGTCCGCCGGGGAGCTGTTTTTT. Translated: CASSRSAGELFF.

This sequence joins TRBV19 and TRBJ1-2, with TRBD1 matching 7 bases. V lost 3 bases, J lost 3 bases, and 1 base stayed unmatched. Germline CDR1 LNHDA, CDR2 SQIVND (reference sequence). This CDR3 has 13 residues. The CDR3 reads CASSIRGDYGYTF. In nucleotides, the CDR3 is TGTGCCAGTAGTATCAGGGGGGACTATGGCTACACCTTC. Looking up the rest from reference TRBV19 and TRBJ1-2 gives the full variable domain: DGGITQSPKYLFRKEGQNVTLSCEQNLNHDAMYWYRQDPGQGLRLIYYSQIVNDFQKGDIAEGYSVSREKKESFPLTVTSAQKNPTAFYLCASSIRGDYGYTFGSGTRLTVV.

CDR3 in amino acids: CASSQGDRRDEQYF. The CDR3 nucleotides are TGTGCCAGCAGCCAAGGGGACAGGAGGGACGAGCAGTACTTC. The rearrangement uses TRBV3-1 (or the pseudogene TRBV3-2) and TRBJ2-7, with TRBD1 identical over 8 bases. Per germline, CDR1 LGHDT and CDR2 YNNKEL (reference sequence). The CDR3 runs to 14 residues. V was clipped by 1 base and J by 5 bases; unmatched bases: 4.

The CDR3 sequence: CASSEQGDEQFF. CDR3 nucleotides: TGTGCCAGCAGTGAACAGGGGGATGAGCAGTTCTTC. This chain links TRBV6-1 with TRBJ2-1; 7 nucleotides agree with TRBD1. V shed 2 bases, J shed 8 bases, and the junction held 0 bases outside the gene matches. The length of the CDR3 is 12 residues. CDR1 and CDR2 from the germline V gene are MNHNS and SASEGT.